A single sample gave rise to the 23 T cell receptor beta chains below, sequenced in a study of shared clonotypes between healthy human individuals. Using immunoSEQ multiplex PCR, the repertoire was profiled, and TCRdb retains in-frame clones only, with some absent. The sample has roughly 660,000 clones; less than 95% are singletons. Sequenced sample: memory CD8+ T cells from PBMCs. The subset denotes: CD45RO+ cells pooled with CCR7-negative TemRA cells. The receptors derive from a man between 18 and 35 years old in good health. Some clones in this sample may be carry-over from other donors' samples.

This chain links TRBV27 with TRBJ1-2, with 9 bases that match TRBD1. The CDR3 has 14 amino acids. Per germline, CDR1 MNHEY and CDR2 SMNVEV (reference sequence). Germline trimming cut 5 bases from V and 8 bases from J; bases unmatched to any gene: 9. Here the CDR3 reads CASSPTGQGRGYTF. CDR3 in DNA: TGTGCCAGCAGTCCAACGGGACAGGGTCGGGGCTACACCTTC.

This chain joins TRBV19 and TRBJ1-2; 10 bases match TRBD1. The CDR3 length is 16 residues. CDR1 is LNHDA, CDR2 SQIVND, per germline (reference sequence). The V segment lost 3 bases and the J segment 4 bases; nucleotides outside the gene matches: 8. CDR3 DNA: TGTGCCAGTAGTATCGTCCCGGGACAGGGGTTCTATGGCTACACCTTC. Translation: CASSIVPGQGFYGYTF.

The chain links TRBV5-1 to TRBJ2-2, with D unresolved. CDR3 length equals 15 residues. V lost 1 base and J 2 bases, leaving 9 bases between the germline ends. Per germline, CDR1 SGHRS and CDR2 YFSETQ. For the CDR3, the DNA is TGCGCCAGCAGCTTGCTGCGAAGTAACACCGGGGAGCTGTTTTTT. It yields the protein CASSLLRSNTGELFF.

The V gene is TRBV28, the J gene TRBJ2-1; 7 bases map to TRBD2. CDR1 is MDHEN, CDR2 SYDVKM, per germline. This CDR3 region has 16 residues. The V segment lost 4 bases and the J segment 4 bases; nucleotides outside the gene matches: 10. The CDR3 here is CASSSSGRLGYNEQFF. CDR3 bases: TGTGCCAGCAGTTCGTCCGGGAGGCTAGGTTACAATGAGCAGTTCTTC. Complete variable domain (other parts from reference TRBV28 and TRBJ2-1): DVKVTQSSRYLVKRTGEKVFLECVQDMDHENMFWYRQDPGLGLRLIYFSYDVKMKEKGDIPEGYSVSREKKERFSLILESASTNQTSMYLCASSSSGRLGYNEQFFGPGTRLTVL.

J is TRBJ1-1 and V is TRBV4-1, with 7 positions matching TRBD1. The germline V gene has CDR1 MGHRA and CDR2 YSYEKL. J was trimmed by 4 bases and V by 0 bases; bases with no gene match: 11. This CDR3 has 17 amino acids. CDR3 in amino acids: CASSQDPPTGFATEAFF. The CDR3 bases are TGCGCCAGCAGCCAAGATCCCCCGACAGGGTTTGCCACTGAAGCTTTCTTT.

This chain links TRBV27 with TRBJ2-7, with 8 bases matching TRBD2. V lost 1 base, J lost 3 bases, and 2 bases stayed unmatched. The CDR3 runs 14 residues. Germline loops: CDR1 MNHEY, CDR2 SMNVEV (reference sequence). In DNA form, the CDR3 reads TGTGCCAGCAGTTTATTCACTAGCGGCTACGAGCAGTACTTC. It translates to CASSLFTSGYEQYF.

This chain connects TRBV9 to TRBJ2-7; unclear D gene. The CDR3 sequence is 15 residues long. Between the trimmed V and J ends, which lost 4 bases and 0 bases, there was a span of 14 bases. Germline lookup yields CDR1 SGDLS and CDR2 YYNGEE. The CDR3 DNA follows: TGTGCCAGCAGCCCTAGGGCGGAAAGCTCCTACGAGCAGTACTTC. This encodes CASSPRAESSYEQYF.

This clone was seen a single time. This chain uses TRBV28 with TRBJ1-4; D is perhaps TRBD1 (5 bases). With 4 bases removed from V and 0 bases from J, the gap between germline ends came to 24 bases. The CDR3 loop spans 20 amino acids. Germline CDR1 and CDR2: MDHEN and SYDVKM. The chain's CDR3 is CASSSPYSTPGLTTNEKLFF. CDR3 bases: TGTGCCAGCAGTTCCCCTTACTCGACTCCGGGACTCACAACTAATGAAAAACTGTTTTTT.

This clone was seen a handful of times. The V and J genes are TRBV28 and TRBJ2-1; TRBD2 is a possible D gene (5 bases). Germline V gives CDR1 MDHEN, CDR2 SYDVKM. Trimming took off 3 bases at V and 7 bases at J, with 19 bases between the two ends. This CDR3 region has 16 residues. As DNA, the CDR3 is TGTGCCAGCAGTTTGAGGGCAGACATTTTGGGGAATGAGCAGTTCTTC. This sequence encodes CASSLRADILGNEQFF.

This clone was seen just once. J is TRBJ2-7 and V is TRBV7-9; 11 bases map to TRBD2. The CDR3 runs 18 residues. Losses at the gene ends were 2 bases for V and 3 bases for J; bases not matched to a gene: 12. Germline CDR1 reads SEHNR; CDR2 reads FQNEAQ (reference sequence). CDR3 in DNA: TGTGCCAGCAGCTTAACGGTGCGGCTAGCGGGAGGATTCTACGAGCAGTACTTC. It translates to CASSLTVRLAGGFYEQYF. Full variable domain (missing parts from reference TRBV7-9 and TRBJ2-7): DTGVSQNPRHKITKRGQNVTFRCDPISEHNRLYWYRQTLGQGPEFLTYFQNEAQLEKSRLLSDRFSAERPKGSFSTLEIQRTEQGDSAMYLCASSLTVRLAGGFYEQYFGPGTRLTVT.

In the case of this clone: The junction and the germline gene differ at one end; a read error may be behind it. The chain combines TRBV10-2 with TRBJ2-7; D gene ambiguous. CDR3 length: 11 residues. Germline CDR1 WSHSY, CDR2 SAAADI. The CDR3 region is CASSDGPLWNF. CDR3 bases: TGCGCCAGCAGTGATGGGCCGCTTTGGAACTTC.

The chain employs TRBV9 and TRBJ2-6; 7 bases map to TRBD2. CDR3 size: 16 residues. Germline V gives CDR1 SGDLS, CDR2 YYNGEE. Trimming removed 4 bases from V and 1 base from J; junction bases left unmatched: 5. The CDR3 DNA is TGTGCCAGCAGCCCCTCCGGGAGGTCTGGGGCCAACGTCCTGACTTTC. Protein: CASSPSGRSGANVLTF.

The chain carries TRBV28 and TRBJ2-1; no clear D gene. The CDR3 is 14 residues long. Germline CDR1 reads MDHEN; CDR2 reads SYDVKM. V was cut by 7 bases and J by 3 bases, with 13 bases left in between. Here the CDR3 DNA reads TGTGCCAGCACCCTAAGTGGCAACTACAATGAGCAGTTCTTC. Protein sequence: CASTLSGNYNEQFF.

This sequence joins TRBV5-1 and TRBJ1-2, with D unclear. The CDR3 is 13 amino acids. V dropped 4 bases and J dropped 2 bases, with 9 bases sitting between them. The germline V gene has CDR1 SGHRS and CDR2 YFSETQ. CDR3 region: CASSVGSNYGYTF. The CDR3 bases are TGCGCCAGCAGCGTAGGCTCAAACTATGGCTACACCTTC.

The chain links TRBV29-1 to TRBJ1-1; no clear D gene. The CDR3 has 11 residues. From germline, CDR1 is SQVTM and CDR2 ANQGSEA. The V end lost 4 bases, the J end lost 10 bases, and 13 bases lay between the germline ends. The CDR3 spells CSVVGEGPAFF. The CDR3 DNA reads as TGCAGCGTTGTGGGTGAGGGCCCAGCTTTCTTT.

The CDR3 is CASSSDREQETQYF. The DNA of the CDR3 is TGTGCCAGCAGTTCCGACAGGGAACAAGAGACCCAGTACTTC. This chain joins TRBV27 and TRBJ2-5; 7 bases agree with TRBD1. V lost 4 bases to trimming and J lost 2 bases; unmatched junction nucleotides: 4. Germline V gene data show CDR1 as MNHEY and CDR2 as SMNVEV (reference sequence). The CDR3 is 14 amino acids.

The chain joins TRBV4-1 to TRBJ2-7; 7 bases are shared with TRBD2. The CDR3 consists of 16 residues. With 0 bases clipped from V and 5 bases from J, the junction kept 10 bases outside the gene matches. Germline CDR1 and CDR2: MGHRA and YSYEKL. CDR3 coding DNA: TGCGCCAGCAGCCAAGATTTAGCTAGCGGTTCGGACGAGCAGTACTTC. It specifies CASSQDLASGSDEQYF.

The chain uses TRBV29-1 and TRBJ2-6; no clear D. Germline V CDR1 and CDR2: SQVTM, ANQGSEA. This CDR3 region has 14 residues. The V end was cut by 4 bases, the J end by 0 bases, with 7 bases between. CDR3 nucleotide sequence: TGCAGCGTTGTCCCCCGCTCTGGGGCCAACGTCCTGACTTTC. Translated, it gives CSVVPRSGANVLTF.

The chain recombines TRBV19 with TRBJ1-4; 9 nucleotides line up with TRBD1. Trimming cost V 3 bases and J 6 bases; bases outside gene matches: 5. Germline assignment: CDR1 LNHDA and CDR2 SQIVND (reference sequence). This CDR3 is 15 amino acids long. The CDR3 bases are TGTGCCAGTAGTATTAACAGGGGGCGCGATGAAAAACTGTTTTTT. Protein: CASSINRGRDEKLFF.

The J gene is TRBJ1-1, the V gene TRBV11-2; 8 bases agree with TRBD1. Trimming cost V 5 bases and J 4 bases; bases outside gene matches: 3. The germline gives CDR1 SGHAT, CDR2 FQNNGV. This CDR3 has 13 amino acids. The CDR3 DNA follows: TGTGCCAGCAGCCGGACAGGGACCACTGAAGCTTTCTTT. It is translated as CASSRTGTTEAFF. Drawing the rest from reference TRBV11-2 and TRBJ1-1, the complete variable domain is EAGVAQSPRYKIIEKRQSVAFWCNPISGHATLYWYQQILGQGPKLLIQFQNNGVVDDSQLPKDRFSAERLKGVDSTLKIQPAKLEDSAVYLCASSRTGTTEAFFGQGTRLTVV.

This clone appeared a single time. Written as DNA, the CDR3 is TGTGCCAGCAGCGCCGGGAGCACAGATACGCAGTATTTT. Encoded protein: CASSAGSTDTQYF. The chain is built from TRBV7-9 and TRBJ2-3, with D uncertain. Between the trimmed V and J ends, which lost 5 bases and 0 bases, there was a span of 6 bases. CDR3 length: 13 amino acids. The germline CDR1 and CDR2 sequences are SEHNR and FQNEAQ (reference sequence).

V usage is TRBV28 and J usage is TRBJ2-7; the D gene is possibly TRBD1 (5 bases). V shed 1 base and J shed 5 bases, with 12 bases lying between them. The CDR3 is made up of 14 amino acids. CDR1 MDHEN and CDR2 SYDVKM come from the germline V gene. CDR3 in amino acids: CASSLLFEGDEQYF. CDR3 coding DNA: TGTGCCAGCAGTTTATTATTTGAAGGGGACGAGCAGTACTTC.

In its sample, this clone was seen once. The chain is built from TRBV4-2 and TRBJ2-2, with D unresolved. V was shortened by 4 bases and J by 6 bases, with 15 bases between the two germline ends. This CDR3 has 15 amino acids. Germline-derived CDR1 and CDR2 are LGHNA and YNFKEQ. The CDR3 DNA is TGTGCCAGCAGCCCAGAGGTCTTAAAGGCCGGGGAGCTGTTTTTT. Its protein is CASSPEVLKAGELFF.